The text below deals with one T cell receptor (beta chain). Its antigen is not identified. The identical CDR3 is also encoded by other nucleotide sequences in the sample. The data stem from a study of OX40 agonist ivuxolimab in advanced cancers. Overall study context: Intravenous ivuxolimab was administered to patients every 2 weeks at 0.01 to 10 mg/kg. With a range of roughly 20 to 85, age averaged 60 years, and 65% to 90% were male. Earlier anti-PD-1, anti-PD-L1 or anti-CTLA-4 therapy was permitted; 40% had received some.

With 2 bases removed from V and 4 bases from J, the gap between germline ends came to 9 bases. This CDR3 has 13 amino acids. The germline CDR1 and CDR2 sequences are SGHDT and YYEEEE. Points from the study as a whole: Some nonresponders also had low normalized T-cell clonal expansion.

Assay used: immunoSEQ multiplex PCR; TCRdb lists only in-frame clones, some missing. The sample lists 25,000 to 30,000 clones, less than 80% occurring once. This material consisted of CD4+ or CD8+ T cells sorted from blood, taken in a trial of the OX40 agonist ivuxolimab. The receptor was derived from an adult with an advanced solid tumor such as melanoma, head and neck, liver or kidney cancer. The chain uses TRBV5-6 and TRBJ1-1; a possible D gene is TRBD1 (5 bases). This chain's CDR3 is CASSFGGITEAFF. CDR3 nucleotide sequence: TGTGCCAGCAGCTTCGGGGGAATCACTGAAGCTTTCTTT.